The 25 T cell receptor beta chains given below trace back to one sample, sequenced in a study of cytomegalovirus exposure and HLA in healthy donors. Both 60 Vbeta primers and 13 Jbeta primers went into the PCR. The table came from immunoSEQ multiplex PCR; TCRdb's copy has only in-frame clones and leaves some out. Here the sample table reports about 79,000 clones. The sequencing sample was made of PBMCs. These receptors all come from a man aged 30 to 39 in good health and CMV-seronegative.

This chain connects TRBV5-1 to TRBJ2-3, with a possible D match to TRBD1 (5 bases). The V end was cut by 0 bases, the J end by 6 bases, with 8 bases between. There are 13 residues in the CDR3. CDR1 and CDR2 (germline): SGHRS, YFSETQ. In DNA, the CDR3 is TGCGCCAGCAGCTTGGACAGGACCGATACGCAGTATTTT. This translates into CASSLDRTDTQYF.

The genes are TRBV7-9 and TRBJ2-3; the match to TRBD1 covers 10 bases. The trim removed 4 bases at V and 0 bases at J, leaving 10 bases unmatched. Germline CDR1 and CDR2: SEHNR and FQNEAQ (reference sequence). The CDR3 runs to 18 residues. CDR3 loop: CASSSGTGVRSSTDTQYF. CDR3 bases: TGTGCCAGCAGCTCCGGGACAGGGGTTCGGTCTAGCACAGATACGCAGTATTTT.

The J gene is TRBJ1-2, the V gene TRBV5-4, with a weak D call TRBD1 (5 bases). CDR1 and CDR2 (germline): SGHNT, YYREEE (reference sequence). The V end lost 5 bases, the J end lost 4 bases, and 15 bases lay between the germline ends. The CDR3 extends over 14 amino acids. In DNA form, the CDR3 reads TGTGCCAGCAGTATGGTCCCAGGGTCCTATGGCTACACCTTC. Translating it yields CASSMVPGSYGYTF.

V usage is TRBV7-2 and J usage is TRBJ1-1; D perhaps matches TRBD1 (5 bases). V was shortened by 5 bases and J by 1 base, with 11 bases between the two germline ends. The germline gives CDR1 SGHTA, CDR2 FQGNSA. CDR3 length: 14 residues. The CDR3 region is CASSPGGTNTEAFF. In nucleotides, the CDR3 is TGTGCCAGCAGCCCGGGAGGGACGAACACTGAAGCTTTCTTT.

The rearrangement uses TRBV19 and TRBJ1-5; the D gene is possibly TRBD1 (5 bases). The CDR3 is 15 amino acids. With 5 bases removed from V and 3 bases from J, the gap between germline ends came to 14 bases. CDR1 LNHDA and CDR2 SQIVND come from the germline V gene (reference sequence). CDR3 DNA sequence: TGTGCCAGTAGTTCCCAGGGAGGTGACAATCAGCCCCAGCATTTT. Its translation is CASSSQGGDNQPQHF.

The J gene is TRBJ1-2, the V gene TRBV18, with D tentatively TRBD1 (5 bases). CDR3 length: 14 residues. Trimming cost V 2 bases and J 4 bases, with 11 bases left between them. Per the germline V gene, CDR1 is KGHSH and CDR2 is LQKENI. The CDR3 DNA is TGTGCCAGCTCACCAACAGGTGTATCCTATGGCTACACCTTC. It yields the protein CASSPTGVSYGYTF. The full variable domain, its missing parts supplied by reference TRBV18 and TRBJ1-2, is NAGVMQNPRHLVRRRGQEARLRCSPMKGHSHVYWYRQLPEEGLKFMVYLQKENIIDESGMPKERFSAEFPKEGPSILRIQQVVRGDSAAYFCASSPTGVSYGYTFGSGTRLTVV.

V gene TRBV7-9 combines with J gene TRBJ2-7; maybe TRBD1 (6 bases). Trimming removed 5 bases at V and 1 base at J, with 21 bases between. This CDR3 has 17 residues. In germline, CDR1 is SEHNR, CDR2 FQNEAQ (reference sequence). In DNA, the CDR3 is TGTGCCAGCAGCCCCCCGGACAGTAGAAGCGGTTCCTACGAGCAGTACTTC. Encoded protein: CASSPPDSRSGSYEQYF. Looking up the rest from reference TRBV7-9 and TRBJ2-7 gives the full variable domain: DTGVSQNPRHKITKRGQNVTFRCDPISEHNRLYWYRQTLGQGPEFLTYFQNEAQLEKSRLLSDRFSAERPKGSFSTLEIQRTEQGDSAMYLCASSPPDSRSGSYEQYFGPGTRLTVT.

The rearrangement joins TRBV5-1 to TRBJ2-5; the D gene is possibly TRBD1 (6 bases). This CDR3 is 14 amino acids long. The V end was cut by 3 bases, the J end by 5 bases, with 14 bases between. CDR1 and CDR2 (germline): SGHRS, YFSETQ. CDR3 sequence: CASSSSNTGETQYF. CDR3 DNA sequence: TGCGCCAGCAGCTCCTCCAATACAGGGGAGACCCAGTACTTC.

This chain links TRBV18 with TRBJ1-2, with 7 bases identical to TRBD1. This CDR3 comprises 14 residues. Germline trimming cut 3 bases from V and 2 bases from J; bases unmatched to any gene: 3. Germline-derived CDR1 and CDR2 are KGHSH and LQKENI. The CDR3 DNA reads TGTGCCAGCTCACCTTCGACAGGGAACTATGGCTACACCTTC. Protein: CASSPSTGNYGYTF.

The chain has TRBV7-9 and TRBJ2-1; a weak D match, TRBD2 (6 bases). The CDR3 is 16 amino acids. From germline, CDR1 is SEHNR and CDR2 FQNEAQ (reference sequence). Trimming removed 0 bases at V and 7 bases at J, with 16 bases between. The CDR3 DNA sequence: TGTGCCAGCAGCTTAGCGGTTGGGGGGTTTACAAATGAGCAGTTCTTC. Translating it yields CASSLAVGGFTNEQFF.

This chain connects TRBV5-4 to TRBJ2-5; 12 positions match TRBD1. V trimming: 5 bases; J trimming: 5 bases; junction bases outside the gene matches: 13. The CDR3 consists of 17 residues. CDR1 and CDR2 from the germline V gene are SGHNT and YYREEE (reference sequence). The chain's CDR3 is CASSYWVGTGGRETQYF. The CDR3 region has the DNA TGTGCCAGCAGTTATTGGGTCGGGACAGGGGGCCGGGAGACCCAGTACTTC.

The chain combines TRBV11-1 with TRBJ1-1; 8 nucleotides agree with TRBD1. Germline V gene data show CDR1 as SGHAT and CDR2 as FQDESV (reference sequence). The CDR3 spans 15 residues. With 5 bases clipped from V and 4 bases from J, the junction kept 9 bases outside the gene matches. The CDR3 loop is CASSRFRGRGTEAFF. CDR3 sequence (DNA): TGTGCCAGCAGCCGTTTCAGGGGGCGAGGCACTGAAGCTTTCTTT. Full variable domain (missing parts from reference TRBV11-1 and TRBJ1-1): EAEVAQSPRYKITEKSQAVAFWCDPISGHATLYWYRQILGQGPELLVQFQDESVVDDSQLPKDRFSAERLKGVDSTLKIQPAELGDSAMYLCASSRFRGRGTEAFFGQGTRLTVV.

The genes are TRBV5-1 and TRBJ1-5, with TRBD1 identical over 8 bases. CDR3 length equals 16 residues. Germline values: CDR1 SGHRS, CDR2 YFSETQ. The junction had 8 bases not matched to a gene; V was cut back by 0 bases and J by 6 bases. CDR3 nucleotide sequence: TGCGCCAGCAGCTTGGGGGACACAGGGGGAGGTCAGCCCCAGCATTTT. Protein: CASSLGDTGGGQPQHF.

The chain has TRBV5-1 and TRBJ2-5; TRBD2 aligns across 7 bases. Germline CDR1 reads SGHRS; CDR2 reads YFSETQ. Germline trimming cut 0 bases from V and 2 bases from J; bases unmatched to any gene: 4. The CDR3 is made up of 15 amino acids. The CDR3 region has the DNA TGCGCCAGCAGCTTGGTGCCTAGCGGACAAGAGACCCAGTACTTC. It is translated as CASSLVPSGQETQYF.

The V gene is TRBV5-1, the J gene TRBJ2-2, with a possible D match to TRBD1 (6 bases). Germline V lookup: CDR1 SGHRS, CDR2 YFSETQ. Trimming took off 4 bases at V and 0 bases at J, with 13 bases between the two ends. The CDR3 runs 16 residues. CDR3 loop: CASSPRTAANTGELFF. Here the CDR3 DNA reads TGCGCCAGCAGCCCTAGGACAGCCGCGAACACCGGGGAGCTGTTTTTT.

The rearrangement links TRBV5-1 to TRBJ2-2; 9 nucleotides align to TRBD1. The CDR3 contains 16 residues. Per germline, CDR1 SGHRS and CDR2 YFSETQ. Losses at the gene ends were 0 bases for V and 6 bases for J; bases not matched to a gene: 6. The CDR3 DNA is TGCGCCAGCAGCTTGGAAGGGACAGGGAGGCCCGGGGAGCTGTTTTTT. Translated, it gives CASSLEGTGRPGELFF.

V and J are TRBV18 and TRBJ2-4; possibly TRBD2 for D (5 bases). Germline CDR1 KGHSH, CDR2 LQKENI. The CDR3 is made up of 13 amino acids. V was pared by 5 bases and J by 12 bases, with 17 bases between. CDR3 sequence reads: CASSTEDAGSQYF. The CDR3 DNA reads as TGTGCCAGCTCAACCGAAGACGCGGGCTCTCAGTACTTC.

The rearrangement uses TRBV7-6 and TRBJ2-1; 15 nucleotides match TRBD2. Trimming at V came to 1 base and at J to 6 bases, leaving 7 bases not matched to a gene. Looked up from germline, CDR1 is SGHVS and CDR2 is FNYEAQ. The CDR3 totals 18 residues. CDR3 DNA sequence: TGTGCCAGCAGCTTAGGCCCCGGGACTAGCGGGGGGACCAATGAGCAGTTCTTC. It codes for CASSLGPGTSGGTNEQFF.

The chain carries TRBV4-1 and TRBJ2-6; tentative D call: TRBD1 (5 bases). Germline V lookup: CDR1 MGHRA, CDR2 YSYEKL. V was clipped by 6 bases and J by 0 bases, with 9 bases between them. CDR3 length: 15 amino acids. CDR3 bases: TGCGCCAGCAGTTGGACAAGCTCTGGGGCCAACGTCCTGACTTTC. Protein product: CASSWTSSGANVLTF.

CDR3 in DNA: TGTGCCAGTAGTATAAACGCAGGGGAGGGCACTGAAGCTTTCTTT. This codes for CASSINAGEGTEAFF. The V gene is TRBV19, the J gene TRBJ1-1, with D possibly TRBD1 on 6 matching bases. This CDR3 comprises 15 residues. CDR1 and CDR2 (germline): LNHDA, SQIVND (reference sequence). V was trimmed by 2 bases and J by 4 bases, leaving 14 bases between them.

The genes are TRBV7-9 and TRBJ2-7, with 9 nucleotides matching TRBD2. The CDR3 extends over 19 amino acids. J gave up 0 bases and V 4 bases, and 16 bases lay outside the gene matches. CDR1 and CDR2 (germline): SEHNR, FQNEAQ (reference sequence). CDR3: CASSSRGGSGRRGSYEQYF. As DNA, the CDR3 is TGTGCCAGCAGCTCGCGAGGGGGTAGCGGGAGACGGGGCTCCTACGAGCAGTACTTC.

The V gene is TRBV6-4, the J gene TRBJ1-1; TRBD1 matches at 7 bases. CDR1 and CDR2 from the germline V gene are MRHNA and SNTAGT. This CDR3 has 14 amino acids. Trimming cost V 4 bases and J 10 bases; bases outside gene matches: 12. DNA for the CDR3: TGTGCCAGCAGTGCGCGACAGGGAGTAGGGGGAGCTTTCTTT. Translated: CASSARQGVGGAFF.

This chain links TRBV30 with TRBJ2-3; the match to TRBD2 covers 12 bases. V shed 3 bases, J shed 6 bases, and the junction held 7 bases outside the gene matches. The length of the CDR3 is 15 residues. Germline lookup yields CDR1 GTSNPN and CDR2 SVGIG (reference sequence). CDR3: CAWSLAGGTLDTQYF. The CDR3 coding sequence is TGTGCCTGGAGCCTAGCGGGGGGGACTTTGGATACGCAGTATTTT.

The rearrangement links TRBV29-1 to TRBJ2-1, with D tentatively TRBD1 (6 bases). Germline lookup yields CDR1 SQVTM and CDR2 ANQGSEA. CDR3 length equals 13 residues. V was cut by 6 bases and J by 10 bases, with 19 bases left in between. CDR3 nucleotides: TGCAGCGTCGATGCCCTGGACAGTCCCGAGCAGTTCTTC. Translating it yields CSVDALDSPEQFF.

The V gene is TRBV6-1, the J gene TRBJ1-5, with TRBD1 matching over 8 bases. V was pared by 2 bases and J by 0 bases, with 6 bases of the junction left unmatched. Looked up from germline, CDR1 is MNHNS and CDR2 is SASEGT. This CDR3 is built from 17 residues. CDR3 bases: TGTGCCAGCAGTGAACGCCAGGGGGCCCGTAGCAATCAGCCCCAGCATTTT. This sequence encodes CASSERQGARSNQPQHF.